This T cell receptor (beta chain) was captured in a study of T cell changes during pregnancy in multiple sclerosis. The protocol was immunoSEQ multiplex PCR, while the TCRdb copy is restricted to in-frame clones and leaves out a portion. This sample has roughly 58,000 clones, with 90% found just once. V dropped 3 bases and J dropped 5; count of bases not matched to a gene: 8. Germline V CDR1 and CDR2: MRHNA, SNTAGT. This CDR3 is 16 amino acids long. The clonotype originates from a female donor with multiple sclerosis, enrolled in a pregnancy study. The material was CD8+ T cells from peripheral blood mononuclear cells, obtained before pregnancy. The chain has TRBV6-4 and TRBJ2-2, with 8 bases aligning to TRBD1. CDR3 bases: TGTGCCAGCAGTGATGTTTCGGGACAGGCGACCGGGGAGCTGTTTTTT. Amino acids: CASSDVSGQATGELFF.